This TCR beta chain was sequenced during a study of cytomegalovirus exposure and HLA in healthy donors (dated by TCRdb to about 2017). Some background on the complete study: According to an earlier analysis of 587 of the donors, roughly 180 million T cells yielded roughly 100 million unique TCR beta sequences and about 280 Gb of sequence data. An early release that covered fewer than 800 HLA-typed donors contained approximately 300 gigabases of sequencing data and 65 million to 100 million unique TCR sequences. The genetic ancestry cluster associated with self-reported Caucasian donors included approximately 85% of the approximately 410 genotyped donors. The study aimed to test whether cataloging public T cell receptors could reveal signatures of past pathogen exposure. Using immunosequencing, the study profiled T cell repertoires from 500 to 800 subjects and related those repertoires to cytomegalovirus serostatus. A separate validation cohort of 100 to 150 different subjects was used in addition to the approximately 610-subject first cohort. To predict cytomegalovirus infection status, the study combined high-throughput TCR immunosequencing, statistical association of individual TCRs with disease status, and machine learning. To study patterns of TCR occurrence, a later analysis re-analyzed previously published TCR beta repertoires from 550 to 800 donors and added high-resolution HLA genotyping. In the later analysis, no new phenotypic data were used to find candidate immune exposures; instead, reliance was placed on TCR beta sequences and their occurrence across donors. An earlier analysis of around 640 of the donors used high-throughput TCR beta sequencing to judge whether each TCR beta V gene segment behaved as functional or pseudogenic. Alongside the repertoire data, information on donor age, sex, ethnicity and CMV serostatus was compiled. Genome-wide SNP genotypes for about 65% of the roughly 670 donors were used in a later genetic analysis, which treated that subset as a discovery cohort. Every repertoire in the discovery cohort had been generated on one and the same sequencing platform. HLA typing covered class I and class II loci at four-digit resolution. The number of typed donors differed by locus: roughly 629-630 for A, B, C, DRB1 and DQB1; approximately 530 for DQA1; over 600 for DPA1; and about 450 for DPB1. Because of strong linkage in the cohort, 4 to 6 DR-DQ haplotypes were treated as single units for association and clustering. Across roughly 420 genotyped donors of the cohort, an average of roughly 250,000 unique TCR beta nucleotide sequences per donor were sequenced, and roughly a sixth of those sequences were non-productive.

The cohort comprised 550 to 700 healthy bone marrow donors. At the time of sampling, all cohort members were nominally healthy, though unrecorded immune exposures were likely present. The donor was CMV seronegative and was included in the group of a few hundred seronegative cohort members. Each donor provided a peripheral blood sample, and peripheral blood mononuclear cells were used for TCR beta sequencing. Genomic DNA extraction from the blood cell samples was performed with the Qiagen DNeasy Blood Extraction Kit. General findings and caveats noted by the study authors: According to the authors, the approach could potentially be generalized to other disease states and immunological phenotypes. In a later analysis, around 17,000 TCR beta sequences were associated with specific HLA alleles at a false discovery rate of 0.05. For the cohort, immune exposure information was limited to CMV serostatus. A group of highly shared sequence variants was considered likely to be a technical artifact of the sequencing pipeline. A further reported finding was that TCR beta sequences accurately predicted the HLA-A and HLA-B alleles for most subjects in the first cohort. A later analysis found that most CMV-associated TCR beta chains appeared HLA-restricted, with HLA associations seemingly driven largely by CMV exposure. This cohort had only TCR beta chains sequenced, and the lack of alpha or paired-chain data limited which features could be detected. A later analysis found that HLA-associated TCR beta chains were more clonally expanded and had lower generation probabilities than equally common non-associated chains. Three of the identified cytomegalovirus-associated TCR beta chains were confirmed in vitro to be specific for cytomegalovirus antigens. Across donors, most TCR sequences were observed very rarely, whereas some public TCRs were present in many individuals. When HLA alleles, especially DR and DQ, strongly co-occurred, attributing TCR associations to individual alleles was difficult. Roughly uniform sequencing depth across donors was assumed in presence/absence analyses, although this assumption may not hold. According to a later analysis, TCR association rates differed among HLA loci, with DRB1 alleles showing the most associated TCRs and HLA-C alleles showing the fewest. An association between a missense DCLRE1C variant and V-gene and J-gene trimming of TCR beta chains was found in a later genetic analysis and replicated in an independent cohort. In a later genetic analysis, fewer N-insertions in productive TCRs were reported among donors in an Asian-associated ancestry cluster than the roughly 700-donor mean. Cytomegalovirus status was reported to be diagnosed by the classifier with high specificity and sensitivity in both the original and validation cohorts. A later analysis reported that several top co-occurrence clusters appeared linked to parvovirus B19, influenza, CMV and Epstein-Barr virus. The study gave a list of some 150 TCR beta chains associated with cytomegalovirus. An earlier analysis of around 600 of the donors showed that most TCR beta V segments appeared in productive rearrangements either about 87% or about 30% of the time, which broadly matched IMGT annotations. Because HLA typing was unavailable for some donors at each locus, only the typed subset was used in association tests. Correlated functional status among segregating V segments might reflect linkage disequilibrium, but an unknown experimental factor could not be ruled out. Because counts were too low, 15 to 20 rarely observed V segments, including chromosome 9 orphons, were excluded from the earlier analysis of around 590 of the donors.

Turning to this clone: What this receptor recognizes is not known. Base qualities are not provided; no much larger clone lies one nucleotide away.

Library generation was performed with the immunoSEQ multiplex PCR assay. For the multiplex PCR, a mixture combining 60 forward primers for TCR Vbeta segments and 13 reverse primers for TCR Jbeta segments was used. The CDR3 region of rearranged TCR beta genes was amplified from genomic DNA with a multiplex PCR assay. On the Illumina HiSeq System, the amplified TCR beta libraries were sequenced as 87-base-pair reads. In the authors' own workflow: A later analysis tallied around 80 million unique TCR beta chains across the 700 or so repertoires, and around 9.9 million of those chains were shared by two or more donors. Raw reads were error-corrected and collapsed into unique sequences with a nearest-neighbor algorithm that merged closely related sequences to remove PCR and sequencing errors. Alignment of CDR3 sequences to IMGT reference sequences was used to assign V, D and J gene segments. Each retained sequence needed at least a six-nucleotide match to both a V gene segment and a J gene segment. Rearrangements were classified as productive when the CDR3 lacked stop codons and remained in frame with V and J, and all other rearrangements were classified as non-productive. CDR3 was defined according to IMGT convention as the region running from the second conserved V-encoded cysteine to the conserved J-encoded phenylalanine. Sequences without an unambiguous match to a single V gene segment were excluded from the earlier analysis of 450 to 750 of the donors. In an earlier analysis of 587 of the donors, V segments were called functional above 56.7% productive rearrangements and were called segregating when the between-donor standard deviation exceeded 5%. A statistical classification framework was built for diagnosing cytomegalovirus status from the catalog of TCR beta chain sequences. In a later analysis, V and J genes were assigned by comparing TCR nucleotide sequences against IMGT/GENE-DB human TR gene sequences. Using the TCRdist pipeline, a later analysis assigned CDR3 sequences along with most-parsimonious VDJ recombination scenarios. In a later analysis, each TCR beta chain was defined by its CDR3 amino acid sequence together with its V-gene family, and reads lacking a unique V-gene family were excluded. A later analysis removed several hundred highly shared, low-generation-probability nucleotide sequences to deal with suspected cross-contamination and a sequencing artifact. For each public chain, a later analysis derived a clonal expansion index from normalized ranks of inferred template counts within each repertoire. In a later analysis, generation probabilities were computed with a VDJ recombination model fitted to out-of-frame rearrangements, and the resulting probabilities were checked against IGoR. In a later analysis, TCR-TCR, TCR-HLA and TCR-CMV co-occurrence was scored with hypergeometric tests, and a repertoire-size bias correction was applied to TCR pairs. To estimate false discovery rates, a later analysis permuted the HLA or CMV assignments 20 times. In a later analysis, co-occurring TCRs were grouped with DBSCAN, and TCRdist sequence similarity was added when clustering was performed within HLA-allele-positive subsets. Co-occurrence clustering excluded repertoires with fewer than 30,000 or more than 120,000 public chains, plus five with anomalous nucleotide sharing. The table was pulled from immuneACCESS by TCRdb, which kept in-frame rearrangements only. Such tables lose some clones; where checked, under half of the loss comes from unresolved V genes, and the rest has no known cause. The V and J calls and clone size come from that table; D and trimming were worked out from the DNA. This sample is represented by roughly 130,000 clones; around 77% of them were singletons. Together, the top ten hold about 0.97% of the sample.

The receptor's source is a man younger than 35 in good health and CMV-seronegative. The sequenced sample was PBMCs.

The CDR3 is CASSSAAGGEQYF. The DNA is as follows: TGTGCCAGCAGCAGCGCAGCAGGAGGGGAGCAGTACTTC. The chain is encoded by TRBV11-3 joined to TRBJ2-7, with a weak D call of TRBD2 (6 bases match). CDR1 and CDR2, looked up from the germline V gene, are SGHNT and YENEEA. The trim is 5 bases for V and 7 bases for J, with a gap of 15 bases between the germline ends. From cysteine to phenylalanine, the CDR3 is 13 amino acids long. Only CDR3 DNA is held: 39 bases, read in frame from base 1.